The sequence of this TCR beta chain was determined in a study of patients and donors after allogeneic stem cell transplantation (dated by TCRdb to about 2020). CDR3 length: 16 amino acids, cysteine to phenylalanine. Just CDR3 DNA is preserved here, 48 bases in frame from base 1. V sheds 0 bases and J sheds 3 bases, leaving 12 bases between their ends. Sequences LNHNV (CDR1) and YYDKDF (CDR2) are obtained from the germline V gene (reference sequence). The protocol used for the library was RT-PCR. TCRdb names NextSeq 550 as the instrument used. TCRdb reran the public reads through fastp at Q25 and MiXCR, keeping productive beta chains. All rows with the same CDR3 protein become a single entry with the most common DNA and genes. For this sample there are 800,000 to 1,000,000 distinct CDR3 sequences; more than 15% appear just once. Around 6% of the sample lies in the top ten. Turning to this clonotype: No cognate antigen has been identified for it. No quality values exist for individual bases; no much larger clone is one base distant.

What was sequenced was blood, either unsorted or a sorted T cell fraction (not recorded which). The sequence was obtained from a human donor who was either an allogeneic HSCT recipient or a stem cell or donor lymphocyte infusion donor (not recorded which). It is not recorded whose cells these are; they may come from a transplant donor. The sequence joins TRBV15 to TRBJ1-3; the D gene lacks a confident call. The bases are TGTGCCACCAGCAGAGATCGGCAGTCTTTTGGAAACACCATATATTTT. Its translation is CATSRDRQSFGNTIYF.